This T cell receptor (beta chain) stems from a study of identical twins. One entry per CDR3 protein results from TCRdb running MiXCR on the 5' RACE reads. The sample lists about 430,000 distinct CDR3 sequences, approximately 17% occurring once. The CDR3 is 17 amino acids. The germline V gene encodes CDR1 SGHRS and CDR2 YFSETQ. V dropped 0 bases and J dropped 2 bases, with 15 bases sitting between them. At least ten counts were recorded for this clonotype. V and J are TRBV5-1 and TRBJ2-1; tentatively, D is TRBD1 (7 bases). The clonotype comes from a man aged 45 to 65 in good health. The sample consisted of naive T cells sorted from blood. The CDR3 DNA reads as TGCGCCAGCAGCTTGGGTGCGGGACAGAGCGCCTACAATGAGCAGTTCTTC. Amino acid sequence: CASSLGAGQSAYNEQFF.